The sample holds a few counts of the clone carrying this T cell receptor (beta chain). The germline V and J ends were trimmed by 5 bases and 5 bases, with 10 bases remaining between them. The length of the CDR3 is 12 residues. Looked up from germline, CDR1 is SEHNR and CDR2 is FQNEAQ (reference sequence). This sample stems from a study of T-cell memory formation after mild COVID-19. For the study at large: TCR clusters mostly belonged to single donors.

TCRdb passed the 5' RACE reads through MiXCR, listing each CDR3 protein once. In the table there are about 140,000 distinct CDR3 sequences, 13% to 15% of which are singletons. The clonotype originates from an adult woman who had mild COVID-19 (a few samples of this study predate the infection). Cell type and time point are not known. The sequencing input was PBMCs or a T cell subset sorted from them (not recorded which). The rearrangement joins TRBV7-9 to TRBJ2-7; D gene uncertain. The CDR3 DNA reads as TGTGCCAGCAGCATCTCCCAGAACGAGCAGTACTTC. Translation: CASSISQNEQYF.